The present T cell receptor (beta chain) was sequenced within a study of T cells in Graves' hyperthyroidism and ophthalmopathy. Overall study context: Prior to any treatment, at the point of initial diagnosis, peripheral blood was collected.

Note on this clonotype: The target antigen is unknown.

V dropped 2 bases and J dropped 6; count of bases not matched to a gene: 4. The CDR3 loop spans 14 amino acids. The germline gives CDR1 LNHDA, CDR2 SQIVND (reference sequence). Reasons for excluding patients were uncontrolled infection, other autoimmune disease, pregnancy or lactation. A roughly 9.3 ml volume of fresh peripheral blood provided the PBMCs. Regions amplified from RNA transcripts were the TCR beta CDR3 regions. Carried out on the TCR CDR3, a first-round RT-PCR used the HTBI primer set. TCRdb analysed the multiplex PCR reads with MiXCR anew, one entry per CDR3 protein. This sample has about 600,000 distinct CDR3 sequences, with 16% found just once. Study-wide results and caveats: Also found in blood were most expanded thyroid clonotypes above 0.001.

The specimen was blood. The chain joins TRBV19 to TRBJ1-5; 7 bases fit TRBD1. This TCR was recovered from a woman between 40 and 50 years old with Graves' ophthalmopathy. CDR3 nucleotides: TGTGCCAGTAGTATACAGGGGGGAAGTCAGCCCCAGCATTTT. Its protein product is CASSIQGGSQPQHF.